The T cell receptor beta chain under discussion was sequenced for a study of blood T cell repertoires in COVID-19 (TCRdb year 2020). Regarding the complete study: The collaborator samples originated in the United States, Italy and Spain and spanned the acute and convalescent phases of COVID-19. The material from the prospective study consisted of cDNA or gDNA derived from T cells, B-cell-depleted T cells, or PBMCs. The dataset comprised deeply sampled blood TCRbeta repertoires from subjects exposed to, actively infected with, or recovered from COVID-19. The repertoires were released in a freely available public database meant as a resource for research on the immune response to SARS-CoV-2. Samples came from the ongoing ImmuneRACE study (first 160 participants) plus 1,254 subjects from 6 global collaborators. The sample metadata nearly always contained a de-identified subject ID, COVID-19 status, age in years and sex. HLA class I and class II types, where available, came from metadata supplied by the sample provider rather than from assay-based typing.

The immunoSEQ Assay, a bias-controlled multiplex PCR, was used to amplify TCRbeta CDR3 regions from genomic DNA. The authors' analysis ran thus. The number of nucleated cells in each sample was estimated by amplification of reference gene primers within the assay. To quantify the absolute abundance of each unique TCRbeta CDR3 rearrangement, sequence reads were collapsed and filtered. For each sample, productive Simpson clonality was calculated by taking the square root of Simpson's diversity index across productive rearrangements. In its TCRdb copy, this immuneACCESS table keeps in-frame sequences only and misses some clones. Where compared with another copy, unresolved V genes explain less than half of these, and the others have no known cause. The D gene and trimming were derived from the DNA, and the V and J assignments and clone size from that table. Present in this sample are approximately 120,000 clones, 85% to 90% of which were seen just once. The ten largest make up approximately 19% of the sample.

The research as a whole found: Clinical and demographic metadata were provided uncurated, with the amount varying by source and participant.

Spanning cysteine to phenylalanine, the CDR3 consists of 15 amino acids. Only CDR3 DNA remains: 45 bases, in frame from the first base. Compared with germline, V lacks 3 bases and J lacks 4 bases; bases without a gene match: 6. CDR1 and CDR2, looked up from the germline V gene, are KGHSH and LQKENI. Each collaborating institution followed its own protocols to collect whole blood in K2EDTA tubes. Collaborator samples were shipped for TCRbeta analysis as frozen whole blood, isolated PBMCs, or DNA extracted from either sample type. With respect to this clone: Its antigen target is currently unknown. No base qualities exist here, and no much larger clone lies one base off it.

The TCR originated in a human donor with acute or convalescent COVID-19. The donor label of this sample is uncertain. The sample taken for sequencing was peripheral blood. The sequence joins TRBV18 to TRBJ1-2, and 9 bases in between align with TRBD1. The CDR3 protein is CASSPGQGAPYGYTF. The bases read TGTGCCAGCTCACCGGGACAGGGAGCCCCCTATGGCTACACCTTC.